The present T cell receptor beta chain was sequenced within a study of T-cell reconstitution after alpha-beta-depleted transplantation in children. Study-wide findings and caveats: From newly produced T cells came most of the T-cell counts and diversity one year after transplant. As was reported, about two months after transplant, alpha-beta T cells came from several hundred expanded graft clones. TCRbeta diversity was high at day 60 in some patients (a result of surviving recipient T cells and thymic progenitors).

In this sample, this clonotype turned up many times. Its antigen is still unknown. The germline V gene has CDR1 SEHNR and CDR2 FQNEAQ (reference sequence). Deletions cut 1 base from V and 4 bases from J, with 16 bases between. The CDR3 has 17 residues. The TCRbeta library was prepared with unique molecular identifiers. TCRdb independently ran MiXCR on the PCR reads; one entry per CDR3 protein. This table has 280,000 or so distinct CDR3 sequences, under 14% appearing once. The genes are TRBV7-9 and TRBJ2-2; TRBD2 is a possible D gene (6 bases). The clonotype originates from a male patient aged 2-10 years who had a stem cell transplant for chronic granulomatous disease, so the T cells may come from the graft donor. Here the sequenced sample was peripheral blood, taken 180 days after TCRalphabeta/CD19-depleted stem cell transplant. CDR3 in amino acids: CASSLDRAGMGTGELFF. Written as DNA, the CDR3 is TGTGCCAGCAGCTTAGATCGTGCGGGGATGGGCACCGGGGAGCTGTTTTTT.